The rows below give T cell receptor beta chains drawn from one sample of a study of T cells in localized non-small cell lung cancer. Clones were read by immunoSEQ multiplex PCR, and TCRdb kept only the in-frame ones, dropping some. The repertoire has more than 100,000 clones, 70% to 90% of them found once; the top ten carry approximately 1.5%. This sample comprised peripheral blood, obtained before any cancer treatment. These receptors originate from a female donor at least 60 years old with stage I lung adenocarcinoma. Each CDR3 is given with its conserved first and last residue. A D gene is named only where the DNA matches it firmly. Clone size is not always given. Where it is, it says once, few, many or a class for expanded clones.

J gene,V gene,clone size,D gene,CDR3 protein,CDR3 DNA
TRBJ1-1,TRBV5-6,NA,NA,CASEGVSNTEAFF,TGTGCCAGTGAGGGGGTATCGAACACTGAAGCTTTCTTT
TRBJ1-5,TRBV7-6,NA,NA,CASSLAGWQPQHF,TGTGCCAGCAGCTTAGCTGGGTGGCAGCCCCAGCATTTT
TRBJ2-7,TRBV27,NA,NA,CASKSQGLGYEQYF,TGTGCCAGCAAAAGCCAAGGATTGGGCTACGAGCAGTACTTC
TRBJ2-7,TRBV7-9,NA,NA,CASRHTRGASGDEQYF,TGTGCCAGCAGGCATACTCGTGGGGCCTCCGGAGACGAGCAGTACTTC
TRBJ2-7,TRBV7-9,NA,NA,CASSQTAGIKYEQYF,TGTGCCAGCAGCCAGACGGCGGGGATAAAGTACGAGCAGTACTTC
TRBJ2-5,TRBV7-8,NA,TRBD2,CASSKPTSGNVGYF,TGTGCCAGCAGCAAGCCGACTAGCGGGAACGTTGGTTACTTC
TRBJ1-2,TRBV5-1,NA,NA,CASTKSSGNYGYTF,TGCGCCAGCACCAAAAGCTCAGGAAATTATGGCTACACCTTC
TRBJ1-2,TRBV30,NA,NA,CAWSGQVEGYTF,TGTGCCTGGAGTGGGCAGGTTGAGGGCTACACCTTC
TRBJ2-6,TRBV6-4,NA,NA,CASSNGGGAGANVLTF,TGTGCCAGCAGCAACGGAGGTGGGGCTGGGGCCAACGTCCTGACTTTC
TRBJ2-3,TRBV7-2,few,TRBD2,CASSYTGTSGTDTQYF,TGTGCCAGCAGCTACACCGGGACTAGCGGGACAGATACGCAGTATTTT
TRBJ1-2,TRBV10-2,few,NA,CASSDQEGYTF,TGCGCCAGCAGTGATCAGGAGGGCTACACCTTC
TRBJ2-3,TRBV5-1,NA,NA,CASSPLLTDTQYF,TGCGCCAGCAGCCCCCTCCTGACAGATACGCAGTATTTT
TRBJ2-7,TRBV7-8,NA,NA,CASSLGSPGSTYEQYF,TGTGCCAGCAGCTTAGGCAGCCCGGGCTCCACCTACGAGCAGTACTTC
TRBJ2-1,TRBV15,NA,TRBD2,CATSKLGGRDYNEQFF,TGTGCCACCAGCAAACTAGGCGGGAGGGATTACAATGAGCAGTTCTTC
TRBJ2-7,TRBV5-4,once,TRBD1,CASSSRQGIPYEQYF,TGTGCCAGCAGCTCTCGACAGGGAATCCCCTACGAGCAGTACTTC
TRBJ2-2,TRBV19,NA,TRBD2,CASSIGAGGGRTGELFF,TGTGCCAGTAGTATCGGAGCGGGGGGCGGAAGGACCGGGGAGCTGTTTTTT
TRBJ1-1,TRBV2,NA,NA,CASSEALRDEAFF,TGTGCCAGCAGTGAAGCTCTGAGGGATGAAGCTTTCTTT
TRBJ1-2,TRBV7-9,many,TRBD1,CASSAGTVYGYTF,TGTGCCAGCAGCGCCGGGACAGTCTATGGCTACACCTTC
TRBJ1-2,TRBV16,NA,NA,CASSQSWQGAHYGYTF,TGTGCCAGCAGCCAATCGTGGCAGGGTGCACATTATGGCTACACCTTC
TRBJ1-1,TRBV6-5,many,NA,CASSYEADATEAFF,TGTGCCAGCAGTTACGAGGCGGATGCCACTGAAGCTTTCTTT
TRBJ1-2,TRBV27,NA,TRBD1,CASSMAGGPGYGYTF,TGTGCCAGCAGTATGGCAGGGGGCCCGGGGTATGGCTACACCTTC
TRBJ2-5,TRBV27,NA,TRBD2,CASSQGPPPLAGTETQYF,TGTGCCAGCAGTCAAGGTCCTCCCCCTCTAGCGGGAACGGAGACCCAGTACTTC
TRBJ2-7,TRBV9,once,NA,CASSFQGTTGEQYF,TGTGCCAGCAGCTTCCAGGGGACCACTGGGGAGCAGTACTTC
TRBJ1-5,TRBV6-5,once,NA,CASRSGRNSNQPQHF,TGTGCCAGCAGGTCGGGACGGAATAGCAATCAGCCCCAGCATTTT
TRBJ2-5,TRBV19,NA,TRBD1,CASSMLGGGQETQYF,TGTGCCAGTAGTATGCTAGGGGGCGGACAAGAGACCCAGTACTTC
TRBJ2-1,TRBV5-1,NA,NA,CASSLAGRLQGSYEQFF,TGCGCCAGCAGCTTGGCCGGGAGACTACAAGGGAGTTATGAGCAGTTCTTC
TRBJ1-4,TRBV7-9,once,NA,CASSFTYNEKLFF,TGTGCCAGCAGTTTTACATACAATGAAAAACTGTTTTTT
TRBJ2-7,TRBV5-5,NA,TRBD2,CASSLVAGGYEQYF,TGTGCCAGCAGCTTGGTTGCGGGAGGCTACGAGCAGTACTTC
TRBJ2-3,TRBV28,NA,TRBD2,CATLLAGGTDTQYF,TGTGCCACACTTCTAGCGGGAGGGACAGATACGCAGTATTTT
TRBJ2-7,TRBV19,NA,TRBD2,CASSKSMVAGVYEQYF,TGTGCCAGTAGTAAGTCGATGGTAGCGGGAGTTTACGAGCAGTACTTC
TRBJ2-1,TRBV9,NA,NA,CASSVVGAGLEQFF,TGTGCCAGCAGCGTAGTAGGCGCGGGACTTGAGCAGTTCTTC
TRBJ2-7,TRBV2,NA,NA,CASSQDKILPMAYF,TGTGCCAGCAGCCAGGACAAGATTTTACCGATGGCGTACTTC
TRBJ2-3,TRBV25-1,once,NA,CASSDRGTVGADTQYF,TGTGCCAGCAGTGACCGAGGGACGGTGGGTGCAGATACGCAGTATTTT
TRBJ2-1,TRBV11-2,NA,TRBD2,CASSLTNSGSRFF,TGTGCCAGCAGCTTAACCAATAGCGGGAGTCGGTTCTTC
TRBJ2-1,TRBV10-3,NA,NA,CAIGRESSYNEQFF,TGTGCCATCGGTAGGGAGAGCTCCTACAATGAGCAGTTCTTC
TRBJ2-6,TRBV28,NA,TRBD2,CASTHPLAGGTGANVLTF,TGTGCCAGCACCCACCCCCTAGCGGGAGGGACTGGGGCCAACGTCCTGACTTTC
TRBJ1-1,TRBV9,NA,NA,CASSEGRANTEAFF,TGTGCCAGCAGCGAGGGGAGGGCGAACACTGAAGCTTTCTTT
TRBJ1-1,TRBV6-5,NA,NA,CASRIGRVNTEAFF,TGTGCCAGCAGGATCGGACGGGTGAACACTGAAGCTTTCTTT
TRBJ2-1,TRBV6-6,NA,TRBD2,CASSYSHRGGLYEQFF,TGTGCCAGCAGTTACAGTCATAGGGGAGGGCTGTATGAGCAGTTCTTC
TRBJ2-5,TRBV7-3,NA,NA,CASSSGFSKGETQYF,TGTGCCAGCAGCAGCGGGTTTTCGAAGGGGGAGACCCAGTACTTC
TRBJ2-2,TRBV5-8,NA,TRBD1,CASSLRQGAHTGELFF,TGTGCCAGCAGCTTGAGACAGGGGGCTCACACCGGGGAGCTGTTTTTT
TRBJ1-1,TRBV19,NA,NA,CASTVTVNTEAFF,TGTGCCAGTACCGTGACAGTGAACACTGAAGCTTTCTTT